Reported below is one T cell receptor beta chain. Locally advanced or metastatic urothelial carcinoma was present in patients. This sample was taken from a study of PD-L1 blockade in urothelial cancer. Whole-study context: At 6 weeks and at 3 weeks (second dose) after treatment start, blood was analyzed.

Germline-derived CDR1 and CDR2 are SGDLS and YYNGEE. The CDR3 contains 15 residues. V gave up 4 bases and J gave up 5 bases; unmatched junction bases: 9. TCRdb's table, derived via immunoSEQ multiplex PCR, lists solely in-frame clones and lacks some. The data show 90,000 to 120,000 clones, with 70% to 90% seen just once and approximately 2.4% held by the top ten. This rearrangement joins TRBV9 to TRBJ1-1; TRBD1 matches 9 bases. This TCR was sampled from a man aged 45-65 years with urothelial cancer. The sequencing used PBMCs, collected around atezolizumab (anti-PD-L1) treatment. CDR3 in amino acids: CASSPLVGQGTEAFF. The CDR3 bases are TGTGCCAGCAGCCCGCTCGTGGGACAGGGTACTGAAGCTTTCTTT.